Listed below are T cell receptor beta chains from one sample, sequenced in a study of type 1 and type 2 diabetes patients. TCRdb reprocessed the multiplex PCR reads with MiXCR, giving one entry per CDR3 protein. The table records 250,000 or so distinct CDR3 sequences, approximately 50% of them present only once. Sequencing input: peripheral blood mononuclear cells (PBMCs). These receptors all come from a man younger than 35 with type 2 diabetes. Each CDR3 is given with its conserved first and last residue. The D gene is left open where the match is weak. Size values are once, few and many counts, or a class for expanded clones, and some rows have none.

.	TRBV7-2	.	TRBJ2-1	CASSPGGGWEQFF	TGTGCCAGCAGCCCCGGGGGCGGGTGGGAGCAGTTCTTC
few	TRBV19	.	TRBJ1-5	CASSLGGQFNQPQHF	TGTGCCAGTAGCCTAGGGGGGCAGTTCAATCAGCCCCAGCATTTT
.	TRBV14	TRBD2	TRBJ2-5	CASSQGRLAGAGETQYF	TGTGCCAGCAGCCAAGGACGGCTAGCGGGAGCCGGGGAGACCCAGTACTTC
.	TRBV27	TRBD1	TRBJ1-1	CASNVADRVHTEAFF	TGTGCCAGCAATGTGGCAGACAGGGTCCACACTGAAGCTTTCTTT
once	TRBV12-3/TRBV12-4	.	TRBJ1-1	CASSLSGMTTEAFF	TGTGCCAGCAGTTTGTCAGGGATGACTACTGAAGCTTTCTTT
.	TRBV29-1	.	TRBJ1-2	CSSRGRDGYTF	TGCAGCTCTCGGGGACGGGATGGCTACACCTTC
many	TRBV15	.	TRBJ2-5	CATSSEDAARETQYF	TGTGCCACCAGCAGTGAGGACGCGGCGAGAGAGACCCAGTACTTC
.	TRBV19	.	TRBJ1-2	CASRAGPYGYTF	TGTGCCAGTAGAGCAGGACCCTATGGCTACACCTTC
.	TRBV25-1	TRBD1	TRBJ1-6	CASSSRTGGDSPLHF	TGTGCCAGCAGCTCCCGGACAGGTGGGGATTCACCCCTCCACTTT
.	TRBV6-5	.	TRBJ2-1	CASSYGTYNEQFF	TGTGCCAGCAGTTATGGAACCTACAATGAGCAGTTCTTC
.	TRBV7-3	.	TRBJ2-7	CASSRTGSHEQYF	TGTGCCAGCAGCAGAACAGGGTCCCACGAGCAGTACTTC
.	TRBV29-1	.	TRBJ1-5	CSVQQGGNQPQHF	TGCAGCGTTCAACAGGGTGGCAATCAGCCCCAGCATTTT
few	TRBV7-2	TRBD1	TRBJ2-5	CASSRDRRQETQYF	TGTGCCAGCAGCCGGGACAGAAGACAAGAGACCCAGTACTTC
.	TRBV10-1	.	TRBJ2-7	CASRSQGRANEQYF	TGCGCCAGCAGGAGCCAAGGGCGGGCTAATGAGCAGTACTTC
few	TRBV19	.	TRBJ1-1	CASSYDSEIASTSEAFF	TGTGCCAGTTCATACGACAGCGAAATAGCCTCAACTTCTGAAGCTTTCTTT
many	TRBV2	.	TRBJ2-7	CASSFPYEQYF	TGTGCCAGCAGTTTTCCCTACGAGCAGTACTTC
.	TRBV7-8	.	TRBJ2-3	CASSAERTDTQYF	TGTGCCAGCAGCGCGGAGCGCACAGATACGCAGTATTTT
.	TRBV7-2	.	TRBJ1-2	CASSSNLPQAYGYTF	TGTGCCAGCAGCTCCAATCTCCCCCAGGCCTATGGCTACACCTTC
once	TRBV5-6	.	TRBJ1-1	CASSYFARDILNTEAFF	TGTGCCAGCAGCTACTTCGCCCGGGACATCTTGAACACTGAAGCTTTCTTT
few	TRBV7-9	TRBD2	TRBJ2-1	CASSMTSGRFGEQFF	TGTGCCAGCAGCATGACTAGCGGGAGATTTGGGGAGCAGTTCTTC
.	TRBV20-1	.	TRBJ1-2	CSARTPSPGNTYGYTF	TGCAGTGCTAGAACCCCCTCCCCGGGGAATACCTATGGCTACACCTTC
many	TRBV19	.	TRBJ1-1	CASSKTLNTEAFF	TGTGCCAGTAGTAAGACACTGAACACTGAAGCTTTCTTT
.	TRBV14	.	TRBJ1-6	CASSQGGLWGRSPLHF	TGTGCCAGCAGCCAAGGTGGGCTGTGGGGGCGATCACCCCTCCACTTT
few	TRBV30	.	TRBJ1-6	CAWSVRNDRSSYNSPLHF	TGTGCCTGGAGTGTACGGAATGACCGGAGCTCCTATAATTCACCCCTCCACTTT
few	TRBV19	.	TRBJ1-1	CAVGGAYTEAFF	TGTGCGGTGGGGGGCGCTTACACTGAAGCTTTCTTT
.	TRBV7-8	.	TRBJ2-7	CASSPNRQTTYEQYF	TGTGCCAGCAGCCCGAACCGACAGACTACCTACGAGCAGTACTTC
many	TRBV25-1	TRBD1	TRBJ2-5	CASSETTGEETQYF	TGTGCCAGCAGTGAAACCACAGGGGAGGAGACCCAGTACTTC
few	TRBV6-6	TRBD2	TRBJ2-1	CASSSPGTSGRAGRDEQFF	TGTGCCAGCAGTTCCCCCGGGACTAGCGGGAGGGCGGGAAGAGATGAGCAGTTCTTC
.	TRBV27	.	TRBJ2-1	CASRPRLVFNEQFF	TGTGCCAGCAGGCCTAGACTAGTTTTCAATGAGCAGTTCTTC
few	TRBV4-1	.	TRBJ2-6	CASSQDPNPQLSGANVLTF	TGCGCCAGCAGCCAAGACCCCAACCCACAGTTATCTGGGGCCAACGTCCTGACTTTC
.	TRBV20-1	TRBD2	TRBJ2-1	CSARDPLAGEFEQFF	TGCAGTGCTAGAGATCCCCTAGCGGGAGAGTTTGAGCAGTTCTTC
few	TRBV20-1	TRBD2	TRBJ2-7	CSARSLTAGDYEQYF	TGCAGTGCTAGATCCCTCACAGCGGGGGACTACGAGCAGTACTTC
few	TRBV24-1	.	TRBJ2-7	CATRGGDGYEQYF	TGTGCCACCAGAGGTGGGGACGGCTACGAGCAGTACTTC
.	TRBV25-1	TRBD2	TRBJ2-7	CASSLAAYSYEQYF	TGTGCCAGCAGTCTAGCGGCCTACTCCTACGAGCAGTACTTC
.	TRBV6-5	.	TRBJ2-7	CASSYGRNSYEQYF	TGTGCCAGCAGTTACGGTCGTAACTCCTACGAGCAGTACTTC
.	TRBV20-1	.	TRBJ2-5	CSAETGSETQYF	TGCAGTGCTGAAACAGGGTCGGAGACCCAGTACTTC
few	TRBV29-1	TRBD1	TRBJ1-2	CSERTGDYGYTF	TGCAGCGAGAGGACAGGGGACTATGGCTACACCTTC
few	TRBV6-5	TRBD1	TRBJ1-2	CASSPDRTDGYTF	TGTGCCAGCAGCCCGGACAGGACTGATGGCTACACCTTC
.	TRBV7-2	TRBD1	TRBJ1-2	CASSYGVGGGGYTF	TGTGCCAGCAGCTACGGGGTAGGGGGCGGAGGCTACACCTTC
.	TRBV9	.	TRBJ2-2	CASSVDTAHTGELFF	TGTGCCAGCAGCGTAGACACAGCCCACACCGGGGAGCTGTTTTTT
many	TRBV5-1	.	TRBJ2-5	CASSSQETQYF	TGTGCCAGCAGCTCCCAAGAGACCCAGTACTTC
few	TRBV30	.	TRBJ1-1	CAWSVSRSSEAFF	TGTGCCTGGAGTGTTAGCCGGAGCAGTGAAGCTTTCTTT
.	TRBV9	TRBD2	TRBJ2-5	CASSPGGTGGGETQYF	TGTGCCAGCAGCCCAGGAGGGACCGGCGGGGGAGAGACCCAGTACTTC
.	TRBV5-1	TRBD1	TRBJ1-2	CASRSSQGDNYGYTF	TGCGCCAGCAGGTCGTCTCAGGGGGATAACTATGGCTACACCTTC
many	TRBV12-3/TRBV12-4	.	TRBJ1-1	CASSSYTEAFF	TGTGCCAGCAGTTCCTACACTGAAGCTTTCTTT
.	TRBV10-3	.	TRBJ1-1	CAIRGDGRNTEAFF	TGTGCCATCAGGGGGGACGGGAGGAACACTGAAGCTTTCTTT
.	TRBV30	TRBD2	TRBJ2-3	CACGGADTQYF	TGTGCCTGCGGGGGGGCGGATACGCAGTATTTT
.	TRBV7-2	TRBD1	TRBJ2-2	CASSELRGQGASAGELFF	TGTGCCAGCAGCGAACTCCGGGGACAGGGGGCCTCGGCCGGGGAGCTGTTTTTT
.	TRBV7-3	.	TRBJ2-7	CASSLSGAGEHEQYF	TGTGCCAGCAGCTTAAGTGGGGCAGGGGAGCACGAGCAGTACTTC
many	TRBV2	TRBD1	TRBJ2-7	CASRGRTGRSHEQYF	TGTGCCAGCAGGGGCCGGACAGGGAGGTCCCACGAGCAGTACTTC
.	TRBV12-3/TRBV12-4	TRBD1	TRBJ1-1	CASSRDRGWGTEAFF	TGTGCCAGCAGTCGGGACAGGGGCTGGGGCACTGAAGCTTTCTTT
.	TRBV7-2	.	TRBJ2-7	CASSLLEGPSYEQYF	TGTGCCAGCAGCTTACTCGAAGGGCCCTCCTACGAGCAGTACTTC
once	TRBV5-1	.	TRBJ2-3	CASSLASRTDTQYF	TGTGCCAGCAGCTTAGCCTCCCGCACAGATACGCAGTATTTT
.	TRBV20-1	TRBD1	TRBJ2-1	CSATGTGSYNEQFF	TGCAGTGCGACCGGGACAGGCTCCTACAATGAGCAGTTCTTC
many	TRBV25-1	.	TRBJ2-7	CASSDGSSTYEQYF	TGTGCCAGCAGTGATGGCAGCTCGACCTACGAGCAGTACTTC